Listed here are 25 T cell receptor beta chains from one sample, sequenced in a study of blood T cell repertoires in COVID-19. Measured with immunoSEQ multiplex PCR; TCRdb has only the in-frame clones, and not every one. The profile shows roughly 33,000 clones, roughly nine tenths of them singletons. Sequenced: peripheral blood. These receptors came from a human donor in a cohort sampled during active COVID-19.

This sequence joins TRBV5-1 and TRBJ2-3; TRBD2 matches at 8 bases. Germline V gene data show CDR1 as SGHRS and CDR2 as YFSETQ. Trimming took 4 bases from V and 2 from J; bases not matched to a gene: 12. The CDR3 has 17 residues. In DNA, the CDR3 is TGCGCCAGCAGCCCTCCCCGGCTAGCGGGCGACACAGATACGCAGTATTTT. This translates into CASSPPRLAGDTDTQYF.

In nucleotides, the CDR3 is TGTGCCAGCAGCTTGGCGGGGATGGGCACTGAAGCTTTCTTT. This sequence encodes CASSLAGMGTEAFF. The gene calls are TRBV7-8 and TRBJ1-1, with D uncertain. Germline CDR1 SGHVS, CDR2 FQNEAQ. This CDR3 region has 14 residues. V lost 3 bases and J 4 bases, leaving 12 bases between the germline ends.

This clone was seen more than once but under ten times. The chain uses TRBV30 and TRBJ2-7; D unresolved. The V gene lost 0 bases and the J gene lost 6 bases, with 9 bases spanning the gap. Germline CDR1 reads GTSNPN; CDR2 reads SVGIG (reference sequence). CDR3 length: 12 residues. CDR3 bases: TGTGCCTGGAGTGTACTTGGCGGCGAGCAGTACTTC. Amino acid sequence: CAWSVLGGEQYF.

For this clone: Germline and junction disagree at one end, which may indicate a read error. The chain employs TRBV18 and TRBJ2-2; 13 nucleotides match TRBD2. The CDR3 totals 15 residues. Germline CDR1 KGHSH, CDR2 LQKENI. For the CDR3, the DNA is TGTGCCAGCCCCGGACTAGCGGGAGTCACCGAGGAGCTGTTTTTT. Translated: CASPGLAGVTEELFF.

The chain links TRBV4-2 to TRBJ2-1, with D possibly TRBD2 on 6 matching bases. Germline CDR1 and CDR2: LGHNA and YNFKEQ. The CDR3 length is 13 residues. Between the trimmed V and J ends, which lost 1 base and 10 bases, there was a span of 11 bases. This CDR3 reads CASSQAGLPEQFF. CDR3 nucleotide sequence: TGTGCCAGCAGCCAAGCTGGACTACCCGAGCAGTTCTTC.

The J gene is TRBJ1-5, the V gene TRBV19; the D gene is possibly TRBD1 (5 bases). With 11 bases removed from V and 3 bases from J, the gap between germline ends came to 11 bases. Germline assignment: CDR1 LNHDA and CDR2 SQIVND (reference sequence). The CDR3 is 12 amino acids. The chain's CDR3 is CAVRGSNQPQHF. The CDR3 nucleotides read TGTGCCGTCCGGGGGTCCAATCAGCCCCAGCATTTT.

The rearrangement uses TRBV19 and TRBJ1-3; D is possibly TRBD1 (5 bases). Germline V CDR1 and CDR2: LNHDA, SQIVND (reference sequence). The CDR3 has 15 amino acids. Trimming left V 5 bases short and J 4 bases short, with 15 bases between. DNA for the CDR3: TGTGCCAGTAGTGTCGGGACTCCGGGAGGAAACACCATATATTTT. This codes for CASSVGTPGGNTIYF.

Only one count was recorded for this clone. The chain uses TRBV27 and TRBJ2-1; D is unresolved. V lost 6 bases and J 2 bases, leaving 14 bases between the germline ends. The CDR3 spans 15 residues. CDR1 MNHEY and CDR2 SMNVEV come from the germline V gene (reference sequence). CDR3 in amino acids: CASRRIIRTYNEQFF. The CDR3 coding sequence is TGTGCCAGCAGGCGGATTATAAGAACCTACAATGAGCAGTTCTTC.

The rearrangement uses TRBV6-5 and TRBJ2-7, with a tentative D call TRBD2 (6 bases). Germline V gives CDR1 MNHEY, CDR2 SVGAGI. The V gene lost 5 bases and the J gene lost 0 bases, with 14 bases spanning the gap. The CDR3 runs 15 residues. CDR3: CASSPVEGSSYEQYF. The CDR3, as DNA: TGTGCCAGCAGTCCGGTGGAGGGAAGCTCCTACGAGCAGTACTTC.

V and J are TRBV14 and TRBJ1-2; tentatively, D is TRBD1 (5 bases). Germline-derived CDR1 and CDR2 are SGHDN and FVKESK. The CDR3 length is 12 residues. V lost 3 bases, J lost 6 bases, and 8 bases lay in between. The CDR3 DNA reads as TGTGCCAGCAGCCACGACAGAGATGGCTACACCTTC. Its protein is CASSHDRDGYTF.

A few counts support this clone. The chain recombines TRBV19 with TRBJ2-7, with 14 nucleotides matching TRBD2. The length of the CDR3 is 15 residues. Germline assignment: CDR1 LNHDA and CDR2 SQIVND (reference sequence). With V trimmed by 3 bases and J by 2 bases, 0 bases remained unmatched. The CDR3, as DNA: TGTGCCAGTAGTATGGGACTAGCGGGGGCCTACGAGCAGTACTTC. Protein: CASSMGLAGAYEQYF.

The rearrangement joins TRBV19 to TRBJ2-3; TRBD2 might be the D (6 bases). The germline V gene encodes CDR1 LNHDA and CDR2 SQIVND (reference sequence). With 5 bases removed from V and 0 bases from J, the gap between germline ends came to 12 bases. This CDR3 contains 15 residues. The CDR3 sequence: CASSGKGLSTDTQYF. The DNA for the CDR3 is TGTGCCAGTAGTGGGAAGGGACTTAGCACAGATACGCAGTATTTT. Looking up the rest from reference TRBV19 and TRBJ2-3 gives the full variable domain: DGGITQSPKYLFRKEGQNVTLSCEQNLNHDAMYWYRQDPGQGLRLIYYSQIVNDFQKGDIAEGYSVSREKKESFPLTVTSAQKNPTAFYLCASSGKGLSTDTQYFGPGTRLTVL.

The rearrangement links TRBV15 to TRBJ2-5, with 9 bases fitting TRBD1. The CDR3 sequence is 15 residues long. J lost 4 bases, V lost 4 bases, and 7 bases had no gene match. Germline lookup yields CDR1 LNHNV and CDR2 YYDKDF (reference sequence). CDR3 sequence (DNA): TGTGCCACCAGCACCTACCTGACAGGGGGAGAGACCCAGTACTTC. Protein: CATSTYLTGGETQYF.

The chain joins TRBV12-3 or TRBV12-4 to TRBJ2-7; maybe TRBD2 (6 bases). The CDR3 extends over 13 amino acids. V lost 5 bases and J lost 6, with 14 bases in between. The CDR3 nucleotides are TGTGCCAGCAGTCCGCGCGGGGACGGCGAGCAGTACTTC. Translated, it gives CASSPRGDGEQYF.

This clone is categorized as large (0.1 to 1%). V and J are TRBV28 and TRBJ2-1, with D unresolved. CDR3 length: 17 amino acids. The germline gives CDR1 MDHEN, CDR2 SYDVKM. V lost 3 bases, J lost 0 bases, and 15 bases lay in between. CDR3 protein: CASSFPGRTSSYNEQFF. DNA for the CDR3: TGTGCCAGCAGTTTCCCAGGCCGTACAAGCTCCTACAATGAGCAGTTCTTC.

V is TRBV4-1 and J is TRBJ1-2; 7 bases map to TRBD1. With V trimmed by 3 bases and J by 5 bases, 3 bases remained unmatched. There are 13 residues in the CDR3. CDR1 is MGHRA, CDR2 YSYEKL, per germline. CDR3: CASSQLTGYGYTF. CDR3 bases: TGCGCCAGCAGCCAGCTGACAGGGTATGGCTACACCTTC.

The V and J genes are TRBV2 and TRBJ2-1; 11 bases fit TRBD2. The CDR3 consists of 16 residues. CDR1 and CDR2 from the germline V gene are SNHLY and FYNNEI. Trimming took 4 bases from V and 7 from J; bases not matched to a gene: 9. Written as DNA, the CDR3 is TGTGCCAGCAGTGGCTCCGGGACTAGCGGAATTAATGAGCAGTTCTTC. Protein product: CASSGSGTSGINEQFF.

The genes are TRBV7-2 and TRBJ1-2, with D perhaps TRBD1 (6 bases). The length of the CDR3 is 15 residues. Trimming took 3 bases from V and 0 from J, leaving 11 bases between them. The V gene's germline CDR1 is SGHTA and CDR2 FQGNSA. This CDR3 is CASSLSGTPNYGYTF. CDR3 DNA sequence: TGTGCCAGCAGCTTGTCGGGGACACCTAACTATGGCTACACCTTC.

The J gene is TRBJ2-7, the V gene TRBV27; D gene ambiguous. This CDR3 spans 13 amino acids. In germline, CDR1 is MNHEY, CDR2 SMNVEV (reference sequence). V gave up 3 bases and J gave up 1 base, with 7 bases separating them. This CDR3 is CASSLRGSYEQYF. In DNA, the CDR3 is TGTGCCAGCAGTTTGCGCGGTTCCTACGAGCAGTACTTC.

V gene TRBV18 combines with J gene TRBJ1-5, with TRBD1 matching over 7 bases. The V segment lost 3 bases and the J segment 4 bases; nucleotides outside the gene matches: 0. Looked up from germline, CDR1 is KGHSH and CDR2 is LQKENI. This CDR3 has 13 residues. CDR3 amino acids: CASSPGQNQPQHF. In nucleotides, the CDR3 is TGTGCCAGCTCACCGGGACAGAATCAGCCCCAGCATTTT.

The chain is built from TRBV5-1 and TRBJ2-5; 7 bases line up with TRBD2. This CDR3 is built from 14 residues. Germline V gene sequence: CDR1 SGHRS, CDR2 YFSETQ. V lost 0 bases, J lost 9 bases, and 8 bases stayed unmatched. The CDR3 spells CASSLDLADGAQYF. The CDR3 DNA follows: TGCGCCAGCAGCTTGGACCTAGCGGATGGGGCCCAGTACTTC.

The V gene is TRBV27, the J gene TRBJ2-3, with D tentatively TRBD1 (6 bases). The germline CDR1 and CDR2 sequences are MNHEY and SMNVEV (reference sequence). The CDR3 runs 16 residues. The germline V and J ends were trimmed by 5 bases and 7 bases, with 22 bases remaining between them. The CDR3 spells CASSRDTGHEAHTQYF. CDR3 bases: TGTGCCAGCAGTCGGGACACAGGGCACGAGGCCCATACGCAGTATTTT.

This chain joins TRBV19 and TRBJ2-1; no clear D. V lost 3 bases to trimming and J lost 9 bases, with 6 bases between them. Per germline, CDR1 LNHDA and CDR2 SQIVND (reference sequence). The CDR3 has 11 residues. The CDR3 region is CASSMKLEQFF. The CDR3 region has the DNA TGTGCCAGTAGTATGAAGCTTGAGCAGTTCTTC.

This clone was recorded once. The genes are TRBV19 and TRBJ1-2; TRBD1 is a possible D gene (6 bases). V shed 3 bases and J shed 1 base, with 9 bases lying between them. CDR3 length: 14 residues. The germline gives CDR1 LNHDA, CDR2 SQIVND (reference sequence). This CDR3 is CASSMGHLNYGYTF. DNA for the CDR3: TGTGCCAGTAGTATGGGACATCTTAACTATGGCTACACCTTC.

This clone was recorded once. The genes are TRBV2 and TRBJ2-5; D unclear. V was shortened by 2 bases and J by 2 bases, with 27 bases between the two germline ends. Germline CDR1 reads SNHLY; CDR2 reads FYNNEI. The CDR3 sequence is 20 residues long. In nucleotides, the CDR3 is TGTGCCAGCAGTGAATATCGGTCTTGGTTAGCTGGGTCCACACAAGAGACCCAGTACTTC. Translation: CASSEYRSWLAGSTQETQYF.